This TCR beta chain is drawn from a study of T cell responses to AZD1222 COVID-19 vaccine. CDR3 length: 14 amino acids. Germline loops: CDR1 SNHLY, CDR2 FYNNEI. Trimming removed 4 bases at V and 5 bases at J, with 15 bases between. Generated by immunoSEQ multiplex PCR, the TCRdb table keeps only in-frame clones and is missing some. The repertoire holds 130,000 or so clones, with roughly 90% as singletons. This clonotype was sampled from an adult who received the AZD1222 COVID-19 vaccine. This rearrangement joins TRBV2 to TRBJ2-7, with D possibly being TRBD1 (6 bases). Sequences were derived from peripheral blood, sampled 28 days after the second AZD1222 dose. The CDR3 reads CASSVIRDTHEQYF. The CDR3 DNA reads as TGTGCCAGCAGTGTCATCCGGGACACACACGAGCAGTACTTC.